These 18 T cell receptor beta chains came from one sample sequenced in a study of shared clonotypes between healthy human individuals. Some clones are missing from TCRdb's copy, which holds only in-frame ones; the method was immunoSEQ multiplex PCR. The sample holds a few million clones; just over 90% are singletons and the top ten take under 0.45%. Sequencing input: naive CD4+ T cells from PBMCs. As to subset: CD45RA+ positively selected. These receptors were taken from a man between 18 and 35 years old in good health. Some clones in this sample may be carry-over from other donors' samples.

V gene TRBV5-5 combines with J gene TRBJ2-1, with D uncertain. Germline CDR1 and CDR2: SGHKS and YYEKEE (reference sequence). This CDR3 spans 13 amino acids. The V end lost 1 base, the J end lost 7 bases, and 9 bases lay between the germline ends. In nucleotides, the CDR3 is TGTGCCAGCAGCTTGACCACCCTAAATGAGCAGTTCTTC. Encoded protein: CASSLTTLNEQFF. The variable domain in full, with the rest retrieved from reference TRBV5-5 and TRBJ2-1, is DAGVTQSPTHLIKTRGQQVTLRCSPISGHKSVSWYQQVLGQGPQFIFQYYEKEERGRGNFPDRFSARQFPNYSSELNVNALLLGDSALYLCASSLTTLNEQFFGPGTRLTVL.

The V gene is TRBV7-3, the J gene TRBJ2-7; the D is unclear. Germline V gives CDR1 SGHTA, CDR2 FQGTGA. V was clipped by 5 bases and J by 3 bases, with 14 bases between them. The CDR3 consists of 14 residues. The CDR3 spells CASSPTGQHYEQYF. The DNA of the CDR3 is TGTGCCAGCAGCCCCACCGGGCAACACTACGAGCAGTACTTC.

The V call is TRBV7-9, the J call TRBJ1-2; D gene ambiguous. CDR1 SEHNR and CDR2 FQNEAQ come from the germline V gene (reference sequence). This CDR3 has 13 residues. V was pared by 7 bases and J by 4 bases, with 13 bases between. The chain's CDR3 is CASTNGRLYGYTF. The DNA of the CDR3 is TGTGCCAGCACCAACGGCAGGCTCTATGGCTACACCTTC.

The chain joins TRBV6-6 to TRBJ1-1; D call uncertain. V lost 3 bases, J lost 7 bases, and 12 bases lay in between. The CDR3 totals 13 residues. CDR1 is MNHNY and CDR2 is SVGAGI in the germline V gene (reference sequence). CDR3 in DNA: TGTGCCAGCAGTTATCGTCGGGCGGTTGAAGCTTTCTTT. Its protein is CASSYRRAVEAFF.

The chain links TRBV5-1 to TRBJ2-7; D may match TRBD1 or TRBD2 (5 bases each). V was clipped by 6 bases and J by 0 bases, with 16 bases between them. The CDR3 is 15 residues long. Germline V CDR1 and CDR2: SGHRS, YFSETQ. The CDR3 sequence: CASTLIGGSSYEQYF. In nucleotides, the CDR3 is TGCGCCAGCACCCTAATTGGGGGTAGCTCCTACGAGCAGTACTTC.

This chain links TRBV15 with TRBJ2-3, with D possibly being TRBD1 (6 bases). Per the germline V gene, CDR1 is LNHNV and CDR2 is YYDKDF (reference sequence). V was trimmed by 4 bases and J by 3 bases, leaving 14 bases between them. This CDR3 region has 15 residues. Here the CDR3 DNA reads TGTGCCACCAGCATGGATACTACAGGGACAGATACGCAGTATTTT. Its translation is CATSMDTTGTDTQYF.

V is TRBV7-9 and J is TRBJ2-2; 8 bases match TRBD2. The V and J ends lost 7 bases and 1 base, in that order; junction bases with no gene match: 5. The CDR3 has 15 residues. Per the germline V gene, CDR1 is SEHNR and CDR2 is FQNEAQ (reference sequence). The CDR3 is CASTPRGGNTGELFF. DNA for the CDR3: TGTGCCAGCACCCCCCGGGGGGGGAACACCGGGGAGCTGTTTTTT.

The V gene is TRBV11-2, the J gene TRBJ2-3; D gene unclear. Trimming left V 2 bases short and J 0 bases short, with 3 bases between. Germline values: CDR1 SGHAT, CDR2 FQNNGV. The CDR3 is made up of 13 amino acids. CDR3 DNA sequence: TGTGCCAGCAGCTTATGGAGCACAGATACGCAGTATTTT. It is translated as CASSLWSTDTQYF. The complete variable domain, with remaining parts taken from reference TRBV11-2 and TRBJ2-3, reads EAGVAQSPRYKIIEKRQSVAFWCNPISGHATLYWYQQILGQGPKLLIQFQNNGVVDDSQLPKDRFSAERLKGVDSTLKIQPAKLEDSAVYLCASSLWSTDTQYFGPGTRLTVL.

The V and J genes are TRBV29-1 and TRBJ2-7; D call uncertain. V dropped 5 bases and J dropped 4 bases, with 15 bases sitting between them. This CDR3 has 13 residues. In germline, CDR1 is SQVTM, CDR2 ANQGSEA. CDR3 sequence reads: CSVSLTSPYEQYF. DNA of the CDR3: TGCAGCGTTTCTCTGACCTCACCATACGAGCAGTACTTC.

V usage is TRBV14 and J usage is TRBJ1-2; D is unresolved. Trimming took off 0 bases at V and 4 bases at J, with 6 bases between the two ends. The V gene's germline CDR1 is SGHDN and CDR2 FVKESK. The CDR3 is 13 amino acids. CDR3 residues: CASSQDRIYGYTF. DNA for the CDR3: TGTGCCAGCAGCCAAGATCGCATCTATGGCTACACCTTC.

This clone was observed a handful of times. This chain uses TRBV6-4 with TRBJ2-2; D unclear. V gave up 8 bases and J gave up 1 base, with 11 bases separating them. Germline CDR1 is MRHNA and CDR2 is SNTAGT. The CDR3 extends over 14 amino acids. As DNA, the CDR3 is TGTGCCAGCTCGGCGATGATGAACACCGGGGAGCTGTTTTTT. Protein product: CASSAMMNTGELFF.

The chain couples TRBV9 to TRBJ1-3; D gene uncertain. CDR3 length: 13 amino acids. Germline CDR1 reads SGDLS; CDR2 reads YYNGEE. The V gene lost 3 bases and the J gene lost 5 bases, with 9 bases spanning the gap. The CDR3 reads CASSDLFRNTIYF. CDR3 coding DNA: TGTGCCAGCAGCGACTTGTTTCGAAACACCATATATTTT.

This chain links TRBV4-2 with TRBJ2-3; D gene ambiguous. Germline V gene sequence: CDR1 LGHNA, CDR2 YNFKEQ. The CDR3 has 13 amino acids. Trimming removed 4 bases from V and 4 bases from J, with 9 bases in between. CDR3 sequence: CASSPGLPDTQYF. Written as DNA, the CDR3 is TGTGCCAGCAGCCCGGGCCTCCCAGATACGCAGTATTTT.

The chain has TRBV5-1 and TRBJ1-4; possible D gene TRBD1, 5 bases. Germline values: CDR1 SGHRS, CDR2 YFSETQ. With 4 bases removed from V and 4 bases from J, the gap between germline ends came to 14 bases. This CDR3 contains 15 residues. The DNA of the CDR3 is TGCGCCAGCAGCACGCGGGGGGAAGATAATGAAAAACTGTTTTTT. This codes for CASSTRGEDNEKLFF.

This chain links TRBV11-2 with TRBJ1-5; 8 bases agree with TRBD1. V lost 5 bases and J lost 7; bases outside the gene matches: 4. The CDR3 extends over 13 amino acids. Germline CDR1 is SGHAT and CDR2 is FQNNGV. CDR3 nucleotides: TGTGCCAGCAGCCGGACAGGGTTCCAGCCCCAGCATTTT. Amino acids: CASSRTGFQPQHF.

This clone appeared once. The rearrangement links TRBV28 to TRBJ2-3; 9 positions agree with TRBD2. The germline V gene has CDR1 MDHEN and CDR2 SYDVKM. V lost 7 bases and J lost 4; bases outside the gene matches: 9. The CDR3 totals 15 residues. The CDR3 DNA follows: TGTGCCAGCACCCCACTAGCGGGTGAGTCAGATACGCAGTATTTT. This translates into CASTPLAGESDTQYF.

V gene TRBV28 combines with J gene TRBJ2-1; D possibly corresponds to TRBD2 (5 bases). Trimming removed 2 bases from V and 6 bases from J, with 11 bases in between. This CDR3 comprises 14 residues. Germline CDR1 and CDR2: MDHEN and SYDVKM. The chain's CDR3 is CASSLTGYSNEQFF. CDR3 in DNA: TGTGCCAGCAGTTTAACGGGATATAGCAATGAGCAGTTCTTC.

Turning to this clone: This same CDR3 is encoded by further DNA sequences in the sample. The J gene is TRBJ2-1, the V gene TRBV5-1; D not resolved. The CDR3 is 15 amino acids. The V gene lost 1 base and the J gene lost 1 base, with 9 bases spanning the gap. The germline CDR1 and CDR2 sequences are SGHRS and YFSETQ. CDR3 DNA sequence: TGCGCCAGCAGCTTGCCGCTGGGATCCTACAATGAGCAGTTCTTC. This codes for CASSLPLGSYNEQFF.